A single sample is the source of the 20 T cell receptor beta chains below, sequenced in a study of cytomegalovirus exposure and HLA in healthy donors. PCR employed 60 Vbeta and 13 Jbeta primers. Profiling relied on immunoSEQ multiplex PCR, and the TCRdb table lists in-frame clones only, not all of them. The sample contains 150,000 or so clones, 70% to 85% of which appear only once. Sequencing was performed on PBMCs. The receptor set was obtained from a man aged 25-45 years in good health and CMV-seronegative.

The J gene is TRBJ1-6, the V gene TRBV6-1; TRBD1 matches 7 bases. CDR3 length equals 20 residues. CDR1 and CDR2 from the germline V gene are MNHNS and SASEGT. V shed 2 bases and J 3 bases; nucleotides not matched to a gene: 16. The CDR3: CASSESRGAAFPLYNSPLHF. The CDR3 nucleotides read TGTGCCAGCAGTGAATCCAGGGGGGCGGCGTTCCCTCTCTATAATTCACCCCTCCACTTT.

J is TRBJ1-1 and V is TRBV5-5; no reliable D call. The CDR3 is 14 amino acids. Per germline, CDR1 SGHKS and CDR2 YYEKEE (reference sequence). V dropped 0 bases and J dropped 1 base, with 7 bases sitting between them. CDR3 nucleotides: TGTGCCAGCAGCTTGGACTCTGGGAACACTGAAGCTTTCTTT. This encodes CASSLDSGNTEAFF.

About this clone itself: A read error may produce the germline difference seen at one junction end. The rearrangement links TRBV5-4 to TRBJ1-5; 8 bases fit TRBD1. Germline CDR1 and CDR2: SGHNT and YYREEE (reference sequence). This CDR3 comprises 14 residues. For the CDR3, the DNA is TGTGCCAGCAGCTTGGCAGGGGGCGATCAGCCCCAGAATTTT. Amino acids: CASSLAGGDQPQNF.

V and J are TRBV4-3 and TRBJ1-2; 11 positions match TRBD1. This CDR3 is built from 16 residues. Germline trimming cut 1 base from V and 3 bases from J; bases unmatched to any gene: 4. CDR1 is LGHNA and CDR2 is YSLEER in the germline V gene. The CDR3 reads CASSQGTGGADYGYTF. DNA for the CDR3: TGCGCCAGCAGCCAAGGGACAGGGGGCGCGGACTATGGCTACACCTTC.

This rearrangement joins TRBV5-1 to TRBJ2-2, with D perhaps TRBD1 (5 bases). Trimming took 0 bases from V and 9 from J, leaving 15 bases between them. The CDR3 runs 15 residues. CDR1 SGHRS and CDR2 YFSETQ come from the germline V gene. As DNA, the CDR3 is TGCGCCAGCAGCTTGGTCCCAGGGCAGACCCGGGAGCTGTTTTTT. This gives the protein CASSLVPGQTRELFF.

The chain is built from TRBV5-1 and TRBJ2-2, with a possible D match to TRBD2 (6 bases). The CDR3 has 15 amino acids. The V gene lost 3 bases and the J gene lost 4 bases, with 13 bases spanning the gap. From germline, CDR1 is SGHRS and CDR2 YFSETQ. The CDR3 reads CASSWSLGGTGELFF. CDR3 coding DNA: TGCGCCAGCAGCTGGTCATTGGGGGGCACCGGGGAGCTGTTTTTT. Supplemented by reference TRBV5-1 and TRBJ2-2, the full variable domain reads KAGVTQTPRYLIKTRGQQVTLSCSPISGHRSVSWYQQTPGQGLQFLFEYFSETQRNKGNFPGRFSGRQFSNSRSEMNVSTLELGDSALYLCASSWSLGGTGELFFGEGSRLTVL.

CDR3 coding DNA: TGTGCCAGCAGTTACTCTTCCAGGGGAAACACCATATATTTT. It codes for CASSYSSRGNTIYF. The chain employs TRBV6-7 and TRBJ1-3; no clear D gene. TRBV6-7 is an ORF for which the function is uncertain. The germline V and J ends were trimmed by 0 bases and 4 bases, with 7 bases remaining between them. This CDR3 has 14 amino acids.

This CDR3 reads CAGFRDRPAETQYF. The CDR3 DNA sequence: TGTGCCGGCTTTAGGGACAGGCCGGCGGAGACCCAGTACTTC. The V and J genes are TRBV19 and TRBJ2-5, with 8 bases fitting TRBD1. Germline V CDR1 and CDR2: LNHDA, SQIVND (reference sequence). Losses at the gene ends were 11 bases for V and 5 bases for J; bases not matched to a gene: 13. The CDR3 runs 14 residues.

A word on this clone: The junction and the germline gene differ at one end; a read error may be behind it. J is TRBJ1-2 and V is TRBV6-5, with 10 bases that match TRBD1. This CDR3 contains 13 residues. The V gene's germline CDR1 is MNHEY and CDR2 SVGAGI. The CDR3 DNA is TGTGCCAGCACCCGTGGACAGGGGGGTGGCTACCCCTTC. This codes for CASTRGQGGGYPF.

Points on this clone: A junction end diverges from the germline sequence, so it may reflect a read error. The V and J genes are TRBV28 and TRBJ1-5, with 7 bases aligning to TRBD1. Germline assignment: CDR1 MDHEN and CDR2 SYDVKM. The CDR3 runs to 14 residues. The CDR3: CASSLQGRGQPQNF. In DNA form, the CDR3 reads TGTGCCAGCAGTTTGCAGGGAAGGGGACAGCCCCAGAATTTT.

The V call is TRBV7-9, the J call TRBJ1-1; 8 nucleotides match TRBD1. The V gene end was trimmed by 3 bases and the J gene end by 1 base; junction bases not matched to a gene: 1. The CDR3 spans 14 residues. Germline CDR1 and CDR2: SEHNR and FQNEAQ (reference sequence). In nucleotides, the CDR3 is TGTGCCAGCAGCTTTCAGGGGGCGAACACTGAAGCTTTCTTT. Its protein product is CASSFQGANTEAFF.

CDR3: CASSPDLQETQYF. CDR3 in DNA: TGTGCCAGCAGCCCAGACTTACAAGAGACCCAGTACTTC. This chain joins TRBV2 and TRBJ2-5; no firm D call. CDR3 length: 13 residues. V lost 6 bases and J 2 bases, leaving 10 bases between the germline ends. Germline CDR1 is SNHLY and CDR2 is FYNNEI.

The J gene is TRBJ2-1, the V gene TRBV19, with 8 bases fitting TRBD2. V lost 0 bases to trimming and J lost 4 bases; unmatched junction nucleotides: 2. CDR3 length: 15 residues. The germline V gene encodes CDR1 LNHDA and CDR2 SQIVND (reference sequence). CDR3 in DNA: TGTGCCAGTAGTATAGATAGCGGGGTTTACAATGAGCAGTTCTTC. This encodes CASSIDSGVYNEQFF. Complete variable domain (other parts from reference TRBV19 and TRBJ2-1): DGGITQSPKYLFRKEGQNVTLSCEQNLNHDAMYWYRQDPGQGLRLIYYSQIVNDFQKGDIAEGYSVSREKKESFPLTVTSAQKNPTAFYLCASSIDSGVYNEQFFGPGTRLTVL.

The V and J genes are TRBV11-2 and TRBJ1-1, with TRBD1 matching 9 bases. The length of the CDR3 is 14 residues. The V gene end was trimmed by 5 bases and the J gene end by 5 bases; junction bases not matched to a gene: 6. CDR1 and CDR2 from the germline V gene are SGHAT and FQNNGV. The CDR3 DNA follows: TGTGCCAGCAGCACGCAGACAGGGGGGACTGAAGCTTTCTTT. It translates to CASSTQTGGTEAFF.

The chain employs TRBV6-6 and TRBJ1-3; TRBD1 agrees at 7 bases. Germline loops: CDR1 MNHNY, CDR2 SVGAGI (reference sequence). Losses at the gene ends were 5 bases for V and 0 bases for J; bases not matched to a gene: 4. The CDR3 runs 15 residues. DNA of the CDR3: TGTGCCAGCAGTCAGGGACAGTACTCTGGAAACACCATATATTTT. It translates to CASSQGQYSGNTIYF.

The chain carries TRBV28 and TRBJ1-4, with D tentatively TRBD1 (5 bases). This CDR3 has 15 amino acids. Trimming cost V 6 bases and J 7 bases, with 18 bases left between them. Germline V lookup: CDR1 MDHEN, CDR2 SYDVKM. The CDR3 protein is CASSTTGGVGEKLFF. The CDR3, as DNA: TGTGCCAGCAGCACCACCGGGGGAGTCGGTGAAAAACTGTTTTTT.

The chain joins TRBV21-1 to TRBJ1-1; the table's TRBD1 call for D was not verified on the DNA. TRBV21-1 is marked as a pseudogene. There are 13 residues in the CDR3. CDR3 residues: CASQGPGCLGAFF. For the CDR3, the DNA is TGTGCCAGCCAGGGGCCGGGCTGTTTGGGAGCTTTCTTT.

The V gene is TRBV21-1, the J gene TRBJ2-6; the tabulated D call, TRBD1, remains unverified against the DNA. TRBV21-1 is a documented pseudogene. CDR3 length: 20 amino acids. The CDR3 DNA sequence: TGTGCCAGCAGCTACGAGGGAGTCGGACAGTGTTACTCTGGGGCCAACGTCCTGACTTTC. Translation gives CASSYEGVGQCYSGANVLTF.

This clone has a handful of counts. The V and J genes are TRBV10-3 and TRBJ1-1; 8 nucleotides match TRBD1. Germline values: CDR1 ENHRY, CDR2 SYGVKD. There are 13 residues in the CDR3. V gave up 8 bases and J gave up 0 bases; unmatched junction bases: 2. The CDR3 loop is CAIGGQVNTEAFF. CDR3 DNA sequence: TGTGCCATCGGGGGACAGGTGAACACTGAAGCTTTCTTT.

The chain joins TRBV28 to TRBJ1-1, with D possibly being TRBD1 (5 bases). Germline V gene data show CDR1 as MDHEN and CDR2 as SYDVKM. CDR3 size: 15 residues. The V end lost 5 bases, the J end lost 1 base, and 14 bases lay between the germline ends. The CDR3 loop is CASSRRGVPNTEAFF. In DNA, the CDR3 is TGTGCCAGCAGTCGTCGGGGGGTTCCGAACACTGAAGCTTTCTTT.